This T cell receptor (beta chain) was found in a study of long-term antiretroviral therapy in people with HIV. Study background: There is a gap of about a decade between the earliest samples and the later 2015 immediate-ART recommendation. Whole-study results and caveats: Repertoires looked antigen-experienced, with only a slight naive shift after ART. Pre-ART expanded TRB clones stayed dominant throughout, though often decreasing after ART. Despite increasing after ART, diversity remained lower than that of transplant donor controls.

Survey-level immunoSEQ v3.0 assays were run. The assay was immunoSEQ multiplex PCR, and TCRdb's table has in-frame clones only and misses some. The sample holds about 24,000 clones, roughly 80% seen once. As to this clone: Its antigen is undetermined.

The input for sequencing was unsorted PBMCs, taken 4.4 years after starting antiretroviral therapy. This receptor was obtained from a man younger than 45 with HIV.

CDR3 loop: CASSFPGATNTGELFF. DNA of the CDR3: TGTGCCAGCAGCTTCCCCGGTGCCACGAACACCGGGGAGCTGTTTTTT. The chain links TRBV7-2 to TRBJ2-2; D unresolved. CDR1 and CDR2 (germline): SGHTA, FQGNSA. This CDR3 comprises 16 residues. The ends were cut back, 3 bases at V and 0 bases at J, with 11 bases in the middle.